Sequencing of this TCR beta chain was carried out in a study of type 1 and type 2 diabetes patients. The wider study: Samples came from type 1 diabetic, type 2 diabetic or nondiabetic people, recruited in China. Findings and caveats of the study: In CD4+ and CD8+ T cells, type 2 diabetes diversity exceeded type 1. Unmatched age and gender across groups might bias interpretation.

PCR was run on genomic DNA. Amplification of the beta chain CDR3 used 30 forward and 13 reverse multiplex primers. TCRdb reanalysed the multiplex PCR reads using MiXCR and keeps one entry per CDR3 protein. The repertoire holds some 250,000 distinct CDR3 sequences, with roughly 44% as singletons. Around 10 milliliters of peripheral blood were drawn from each donor. About this clonotype itself: No antigen is known for it.

V lost 8 bases and J 6 bases, leaving 5 bases between the germline ends. The CDR3 length is 9 residues. The germline V gene has CDR1 MRHNA and CDR2 SNTAGT. The receptor was derived from a man aged 18 to 30 with type 2 diabetes. The genes are TRBV6-4 and TRBJ2-7; no reliable D call. Material: peripheral blood mononuclear cells (PBMCs). The DNA for the CDR3 is TGTGCCAGCTTCATCGAGCAGTACTTC. Translating it yields CASFIEQYF.